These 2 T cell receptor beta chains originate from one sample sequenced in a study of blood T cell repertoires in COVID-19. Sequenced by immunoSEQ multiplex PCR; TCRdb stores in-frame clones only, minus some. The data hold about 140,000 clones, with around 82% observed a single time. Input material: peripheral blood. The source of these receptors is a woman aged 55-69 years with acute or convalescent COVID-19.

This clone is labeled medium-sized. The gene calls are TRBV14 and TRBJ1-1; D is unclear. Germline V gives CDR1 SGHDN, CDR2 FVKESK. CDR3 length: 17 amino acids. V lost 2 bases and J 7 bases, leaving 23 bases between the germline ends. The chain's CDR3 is CASSQFPQATRRVEAFF. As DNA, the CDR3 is TGTGCCAGCAGCCAATTTCCCCAGGCAACCCGGAGGGTTGAAGCTTTCTTT.

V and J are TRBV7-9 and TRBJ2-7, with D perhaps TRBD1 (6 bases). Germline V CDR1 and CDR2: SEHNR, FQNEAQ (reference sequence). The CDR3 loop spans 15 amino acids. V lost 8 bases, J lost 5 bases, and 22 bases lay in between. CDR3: CASGKTAETGDEQYF. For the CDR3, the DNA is TGTGCCAGCGGGAAAACCGCCGAGACAGGAGACGAGCAGTACTTC.